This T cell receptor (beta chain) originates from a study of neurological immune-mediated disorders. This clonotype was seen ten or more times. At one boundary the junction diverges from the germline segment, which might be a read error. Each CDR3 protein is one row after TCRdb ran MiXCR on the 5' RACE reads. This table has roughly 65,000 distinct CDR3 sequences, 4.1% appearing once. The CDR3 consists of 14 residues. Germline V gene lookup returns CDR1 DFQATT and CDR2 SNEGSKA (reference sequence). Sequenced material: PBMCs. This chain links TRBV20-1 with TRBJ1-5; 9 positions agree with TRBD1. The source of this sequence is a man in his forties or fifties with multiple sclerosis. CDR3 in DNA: TGCAGTGCTAGAGGATACAGGGGGCAGGAGCCCCAGAATTTT. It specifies CSARGYRGQEPQNF.